This entry lists 13 T cell receptor beta chains sequenced from one sample in a study of OX40 agonist ivuxolimab in advanced cancers. Using immunoSEQ multiplex PCR, the repertoire was profiled, and TCRdb retains in-frame clones only, with some absent. Among approximately 31,000 clones, around 87% were seen once, and the ten largest hold under 30%. The sequences come from CD4+ or CD8+ T cells sorted from blood, collected in a trial of the OX40 agonist ivuxolimab. The source is an adult with an advanced solid tumor such as melanoma, head and neck, liver or kidney cancer.

In DNA, the CDR3 is TGTGCCAGCAGGTCCGGGGTTGAAGCTTTCTTT. Translating it yields CASRSGVEAFF. J is TRBJ1-1 and V is TRBV2; no reliable D call. Trimming removed 6 bases from V and 7 bases from J, with 9 bases in between. Germline V lookup: CDR1 SNHLY, CDR2 FYNNEI. This CDR3 has 11 residues.

V and J are TRBV9 and TRBJ1-1; D possibly corresponds to TRBD1 (5 bases). Deletions cut 0 bases from V and 0 bases from J, with 12 bases between. The V gene's germline CDR1 is SGDLS and CDR2 YYNGEE. This CDR3 is built from 16 residues. The CDR3 sequence: CASSVGLGTLNTEAFF. CDR3 DNA: TGTGCCAGCAGCGTAGGACTCGGGACCCTGAACACTGAAGCTTTCTTT.

The sample holds one count of this clone. This chain links TRBV5-4 with TRBJ2-1, with 7 bases that match TRBD2. CDR1 is SGHNT, CDR2 YYREEE, per germline (reference sequence). V trimming: 0 bases; J trimming: 0 bases; junction bases outside the gene matches: 3. This CDR3 spans 16 amino acids. The CDR3 sequence: CASSLGPSGSYNEQFF. CDR3 nucleotides: TGTGCCAGCAGCTTGGGGCCTAGCGGCTCCTACAATGAGCAGTTCTTC.

J is TRBJ2-2 and V is TRBV5-1; TRBD2 matches 11 bases. The CDR3 loop spans 16 amino acids. Germline lookup yields CDR1 SGHRS and CDR2 YFSETQ. The J segment lost 4 bases and the V segment lost 3 bases, leaving 5 bases of the junction unmatched. In DNA form, the CDR3 reads TGCGCCAGCAGCTCGTTAGCGGGAGGGGGCACCGGGGAGCTGTTTTTT. Its protein is CASSSLAGGGTGELFF.

The rearrangement links TRBV6-5 to TRBJ2-7; 7 bases are a match to TRBD1. In germline, CDR1 is MNHEY, CDR2 SVGAGI. The V and J ends lost 5 bases and 8 bases, in that order; junction bases with no gene match: 6. This CDR3 has 12 amino acids. CDR3 loop: CASSRQGAQQYF. The CDR3 DNA reads as TGTGCCAGCAGTAGACAGGGCGCCCAGCAGTACTTC.

Written as DNA, the CDR3 is TGTGCCAGCAGCCCCGGACAGGGTGGCGACACTGAAGCTTTCTTT. This encodes CASSPGQGGDTEAFF. V gene TRBV5-6 combines with J gene TRBJ1-1; 8 nucleotides line up with TRBD1. Germline CDR1 is SGHDT and CDR2 is YYEEEE. This CDR3 is 15 amino acids long. Trimming removed 4 bases from V and 3 bases from J; junction bases left unmatched: 8.

The chain employs TRBV7-9 and TRBJ2-3, with 7 bases matching TRBD1. The CDR3 covers 15 residues. Germline V gene lookup returns CDR1 SEHNR and CDR2 FQNEAQ (reference sequence). The V gene end was trimmed by 5 bases and the J gene end by 2 bases; junction bases not matched to a gene: 7. The CDR3, as DNA: TGTGCCAGCAGCAACAGGGGCCCAAACACAGATACGCAGTATTTT. This codes for CASSNRGPNTDTQYF.

The rearrangement links TRBV2 to TRBJ2-1; D unresolved. V lost 5 bases, J lost 6 bases, and 11 bases lay in between. Germline values: CDR1 SNHLY, CDR2 FYNNEI. The CDR3 consists of 13 residues. The CDR3 region is CASSNDWTNEQFF. The DNA of the CDR3 is TGTGCCAGCAGTAACGACTGGACCAATGAGCAGTTCTTC.

The chain carries TRBV11-3 and TRBJ2-1; D unclear. Germline lookup yields CDR1 SGHNT and CDR2 YENEEA. V was clipped by 4 bases and J by 2 bases, with 9 bases between them. There are 14 residues in the CDR3. As DNA, the CDR3 is TGTGCCAGCAGCTCCACACCCCCCTACAATGAGCAGTTCTTC. Protein product: CASSSTPPYNEQFF.

V usage is TRBV6-1 and J usage is TRBJ2-7; D may be TRBD2 (6 bases). CDR1 MNHNS and CDR2 SASEGT come from the germline V gene. The CDR3 loop spans 17 amino acids. V was cut by 3 bases and J by 0 bases, with 18 bases left in between. The CDR3 region has the DNA TGTGCCAGCAGTGATTCACCGGGACTCATCCCCTCCTACGAGCAGTACTTC. It translates to CASSDSPGLIPSYEQYF.

The chain employs TRBV5-1 and TRBJ2-3, with TRBD2 identical over 11 bases. CDR1 is SGHRS, CDR2 YFSETQ, per germline. The CDR3 is 18 amino acids. Trimming removed 4 bases from V and 1 base from J; junction bases left unmatched: 11. In DNA form, the CDR3 reads TGCGCCAGCAGCCCGGGGCTAGCGGGAGGAGTGGGCACAGATACGCAGTATTTT. This gives the protein CASSPGLAGGVGTDTQYF.

The V and J genes are TRBV7-2 and TRBJ1-4; TRBD1 agrees at 7 bases. Trimming removed 4 bases from V and 0 bases from J; junction bases left unmatched: 5. The CDR3 contains 16 residues. Germline CDR1 and CDR2: SGHTA and FQGNSA. The CDR3 DNA follows: TGTGCCAGCAGCTACGGGACAGCACCAACTAATGAAAAACTGTTTTTT. This sequence encodes CASSYGTAPTNEKLFF.

The CDR3 nucleotides read TGTGCCAGCAGGCCAGGGTCAGAGACCCAGTACTTC. This encodes CASRPGSETQYF. This chain connects TRBV2 to TRBJ2-5; tentatively, D is TRBD1 (5 bases). The CDR3 length is 12 residues. V lost 6 bases to trimming and J lost 4 bases, with 9 bases between them. Germline loops: CDR1 SNHLY, CDR2 FYNNEI.